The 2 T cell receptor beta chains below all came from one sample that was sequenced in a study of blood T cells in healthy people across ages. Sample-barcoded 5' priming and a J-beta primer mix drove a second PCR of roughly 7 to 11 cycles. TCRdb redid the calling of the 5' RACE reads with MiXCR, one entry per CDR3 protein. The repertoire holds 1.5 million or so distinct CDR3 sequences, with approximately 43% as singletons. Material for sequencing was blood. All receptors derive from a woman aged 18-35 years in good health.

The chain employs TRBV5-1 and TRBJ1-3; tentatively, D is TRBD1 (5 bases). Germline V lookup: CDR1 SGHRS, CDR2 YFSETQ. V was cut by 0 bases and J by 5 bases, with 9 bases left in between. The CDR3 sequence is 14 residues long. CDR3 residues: CASSLEPGRNTIYF. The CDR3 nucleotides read TGCGCCAGCAGCTTGGAGCCAGGGAGAAACACCATATATTTT.

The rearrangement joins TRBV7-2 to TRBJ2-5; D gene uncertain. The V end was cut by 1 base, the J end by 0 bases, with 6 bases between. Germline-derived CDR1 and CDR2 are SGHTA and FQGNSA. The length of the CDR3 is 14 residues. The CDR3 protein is CASSLEQDQETQYF. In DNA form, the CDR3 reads TGTGCCAGCAGCTTAGAGCAGGACCAAGAGACCCAGTACTTC. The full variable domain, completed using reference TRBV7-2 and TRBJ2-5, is GAGVSQSPSNKVTEKGKDVELRCDPISGHTALYWYRQSLGQGLEFLIYFQGNSAPDKSGLPSDRFSAERTGGSVSTLTIQRTQQEDSAVYLCASSLEQDQETQYFGPGTRLLVL.